A selection of T cell receptor beta chains follows, all from one sample in a study of response to subunit inactivated influenza vaccine. Using its own MiXCR run on the RT-PCR reads, TCRdb lists one record per CDR3 protein. The sample lists about 780,000 distinct CDR3 sequences, around a sixth occurring once. The sample here was PBMCs from blood, taken roughly 5 days after vaccination. The receptor set was obtained from a man aged 50 to 60 who received an inactivated influenza vaccine. Both conserved end residues are part of each CDR3. A D gene is named only where the DNA matches it firmly. Clone sizes are given selectively: once, few, many, or a class where the clone is expanded.

D gene	clone size	J gene	V gene	CDR3 protein	CDR3 DNA
TRBD2	NA	TRBJ2-1	TRBV29-1	CSGRQGLTSGGANEQFF	TGCAGCGGTAGACAGGGACTGACTAGCGGGGGGGCGAATGAGCAGTTCTTC
TRBD2	NA	TRBJ2-7	TRBV28	CASSTSGISYEQYF	TGTGCCAGCAGTACTAGCGGAATCTCCTACGAGCAGTACTTC
TRBD1	NA	TRBJ2-7	TRBV28	CASTKEGTGHFEQYF	TGTGCCAGCACTAAAGAGGGGACAGGGCACTTCGAGCAGTACTTC
NA	NA	TRBJ2-5	TRBV6-2/TRBV6-3	CANRTSRGETQYF	TGTGCCAACAGGACTAGCAGGGGGGAGACCCAGTACTTC
NA	NA	TRBJ1-6	TRBV3-1	CASSPPGHVNSPLHF	TGTGCCAGCAGCCCCCCAGGGCATGTCAATTCACCCCTCCACTTT
NA	few	TRBJ2-3	TRBV5-1	CASSRPTLTVTDTQYF	TGCGCCAGCAGCCGCCCGACTCTAACCGTCACAGATACGCAGTATTTT
TRBD1	NA	TRBJ2-7	TRBV15	CATSTTDRVTYEQYF	TGTGCCACCAGCACGACCGACAGGGTAACCTACGAGCAGTACTTC
TRBD1	NA	TRBJ2-7	TRBV10-3	CAIGGQGVYEQYF	TGTGCCATCGGGGGACAGGGGGTCTACGAGCAGTACTTC
NA	few	TRBJ2-5	TRBV18	CASSPRRGSETQYF	TGTGCCAGCTCACCAAGGAGGGGGTCAGAGACCCAGTACTTC
NA	few	TRBJ2-5	TRBV4-3	CASSQGQARETQYF	TGCGCCAGCAGCCAAGGGCAGGCGCGAGAGACCCAGTACTTC
TRBD1	few	TRBJ1-4	TRBV20-1	CSASDRMDEKLFF	TGCAGTGCTTCGGACAGGATGGATGAAAAACTGTTTTTT
NA	NA	TRBJ2-6	TRBV7-2	CASSPQVTGANVLTF	TGTGCCAGCAGCCCCCAGGTAACTGGGGCCAACGTCCTGACTTTC
TRBD1	few	TRBJ2-7	TRBV29-1	CSVEWNDRDYEQYF	TGCAGCGTTGAATGGAACGACAGGGACTACGAGCAGTACTTC
TRBD2	NA	TRBJ2-7	TRBV15	CATSRELAGTYEQYF	TGTGCCACCAGCAGAGAACTAGCGGGAACCTACGAGCAGTACTTC
NA	few	TRBJ2-7	TRBV12-3/TRBV12-4	CASKAGDEQYF	TGTGCCAGCAAGGCAGGGGACGAGCAGTACTTC
NA	few	TRBJ2-1	TRBV7-6	CASSLGQQSYNEQFF	TGTGCCAGCAGCCTTGGTCAACAGTCCTACAATGAGCAGTTCTTC
TRBD2	many	TRBJ2-1	TRBV7-2	CASSLLAGVRNEQFF	TGTGCCAGCAGCCTACTAGCGGGGGTCCGCAATGAGCAGTTCTTC
NA	NA	TRBJ2-5	TRBV7-9	CASSRTGRRQETQYF	TGTGCCAGCAGCCGAACCGGACGGAGACAAGAGACCCAGTACTTC
NA	NA	TRBJ2-7	TRBV11-2	CSSSLSNGHEQYF	TGTTCCAGCAGCTTATCAAACGGGCACGAGCAGTACTTC
TRBD2	many	TRBJ2-7	TRBV12-3/TRBV12-4	CASSRGLAGYEQYF	TGTGCCAGCAGTCGGGGACTAGCGGGTTACGAGCAGTACTTC
TRBD1	many	TRBJ2-7	TRBV12-3/TRBV12-4	CASSPRGPHEQYF	TGTGCCAGCAGTCCCAGGGGGCCCCACGAGCAGTACTTC
NA	few	TRBJ2-3	TRBV4-2	CASSQAPSTDTQYF	TGTGCCAGCAGCCAAGCTCCTAGCACAGATACGCAGTATTTT